The 21 T cell receptor beta chains reported below all come from one sample, sequenced in a study of blood T cells in healthy people across ages. A second PCR, run for 7 to 11 cycles, used a sample-barcoded 5' primer plus a J-beta primer mix. Using its own MiXCR run on the 5' RACE reads, TCRdb lists one record per CDR3 protein. The sample lists roughly 930,000 distinct CDR3 sequences; roughly 50% were seen once. Sequencing was done on a sample of blood. Receptors originate from a young man in good health.

The V gene is TRBV7-2, the J gene TRBJ2-7; TRBD2 is a possible D gene (5 bases). CDR3 length: 13 amino acids. Germline lookup yields CDR1 SGHTA and CDR2 FQGNSA. The germline V and J ends were trimmed by 3 bases and 7 bases, with 13 bases remaining between them. The CDR3 bases are TGTGCCAGCAGCTTCCCAACCGGGAAGGAGCAGTACTTC. It translates to CASSFPTGKEQYF.

J is TRBJ2-1 and V is TRBV6-5, with 14 positions matching TRBD2. With V trimmed by 0 bases and J by 4 bases, 5 bases remained unmatched. CDR1 and CDR2 (germline): MNHEY, SVGAGI. The CDR3 length is 18 residues. CDR3: CASSYSNGLAGGYNEQFF. CDR3 coding DNA: TGTGCCAGCAGTTACTCGAATGGACTAGCGGGGGGATACAATGAGCAGTTCTTC.

The chain combines TRBV6-1 with TRBJ2-7, with a tentative D call TRBD1 (5 bases). The ends were cut back, 2 bases at V and 8 bases at J, with 13 bases in the middle. Germline CDR1 MNHNS, CDR2 SASEGT. This CDR3 contains 13 residues. The CDR3 nucleotides read TGTGCCAGCAGTGAAATCCAGGGTAATCAGCAGTACTTC. Residues: CASSEIQGNQQYF.

This clonotype was observed a few times. The rearrangement joins TRBV20-1 to TRBJ2-7, with TRBD2 matching over 12 bases. The CDR3 is 15 residues long. Trimming took 2 bases from V and 4 from J; bases not matched to a gene: 6. Germline V gives CDR1 DFQATT, CDR2 SNEGSKA (reference sequence). The CDR3 region is CSARRTSGTSYEQYF. The CDR3 nucleotides are TGCAGTGCTAGACGGACTAGCGGGACGTCTTACGAGCAGTACTTC.

In its sample, this clonotype was seen once. The rearrangement links TRBV15 to TRBJ2-4, with 11 bases matching TRBD2. The CDR3 loop spans 15 amino acids. Per germline, CDR1 LNHNV and CDR2 YYDKDF (reference sequence). With 3 bases clipped from V and 8 bases from J, the junction kept 6 bases outside the gene matches. The CDR3, as DNA: TGTGCCACCAGCAGGACTAGCGGGGAGGTGGACATTCAGTACTTC. Its protein is CATSRTSGEVDIQYF. Together with reference TRBV15 and TRBJ2-4, the CDR3 gives the full variable domain: DAMVIQNPRYQVTQFGKPVTLSCSQTLNHNVMYWYQQKSSQAPKLLFHYYDKDFNNEADTPDNFQSRRPNTSFCFLDIRSPGLGDTAMYLCATSRTSGEVDIQYFGAGTRLSVL.

This clonotype was counted only a few times. The CDR3: CASSYQIRDSGGYTF. The CDR3 nucleotides read TGTGCCAGCAGTTACCAGATCCGGGACAGCGGCGGCTACACCTTC. The V and J genes are TRBV6-6 and TRBJ1-2, with 7 bases identical to TRBD1. V dropped 2 bases and J dropped 8; count of bases not matched to a gene: 11. CDR1 and CDR2 from the germline V gene are MNHNY and SVGAGI (reference sequence). The CDR3 loop spans 15 amino acids.

The chain combines TRBV6-6 with TRBJ2-4, with 7 bases that match TRBD1. The CDR3 consists of 14 residues. The trim removed 4 bases at V and 5 bases at J, leaving 5 bases unmatched. Germline loops: CDR1 MNHNY, CDR2 SVGAGI (reference sequence). CDR3 sequence: CASSLAGTENIQYF. CDR3 nucleotide sequence: TGTGCCAGCAGTTTGGCCGGGACAGAAAACATTCAGTACTTC.

The chain employs TRBV10-3 and TRBJ2-3; 8 bases fit TRBD1. In germline, CDR1 is ENHRY, CDR2 SYGVKD. Trimming removed 11 bases from V and 0 bases from J; junction bases left unmatched: 13. The CDR3 is made up of 16 amino acids. This chain's CDR3 is CAAVGQEVTSTDTQYF. CDR3 coding DNA: TGTGCCGCCGTGGGACAGGAGGTAACTAGCACAGATACGCAGTATTTT.

The J gene is TRBJ1-2, the V gene TRBV7-2; 8 positions match TRBD1. Trimming cost V 4 bases and J 7 bases; bases outside gene matches: 8. Germline V gene sequence: CDR1 SGHTA, CDR2 FQGNSA. The CDR3 covers 14 residues. CDR3 DNA sequence: TGTGCCAGCAGCTCCGCAGGGGGCCTGGTTGGCTACACCTTC. Translating it yields CASSSAGGLVGYTF.

V and J are TRBV5-1 and TRBJ1-1; no clear D gene. V gave up 4 bases and J gave up 1 base, with 17 bases separating them. This CDR3 has 16 residues. In germline, CDR1 is SGHRS, CDR2 YFSETQ. In DNA, the CDR3 is TGCGCCAGCAGCCCCATGGAGACAATGGGGAACACTGAAGCTTTCTTT. Protein product: CASSPMETMGNTEAFF.

The V and J genes are TRBV6-5 and TRBJ2-1; 9 positions match TRBD1. Trimming took 2 bases from V and 9 from J; bases not matched to a gene: 2. The CDR3 length is 13 residues. Germline CDR1 is MNHEY and CDR2 is SVGAGI. The CDR3 loop is CASSYDRGGEQFF. Written as DNA, the CDR3 is TGTGCCAGCAGTTACGACAGGGGGGGTGAGCAGTTCTTC.

This chain joins TRBV21-1 and TRBJ1-5; no check of the table's D call, TRBD1, against the DNA was made. TRBV21-1 is an annotated pseudogene. The CDR3 is made up of 16 amino acids. The CDR3 DNA reads as TGTGCCAGCAGCAAAGAGGGGACACGACCCGATCAGCCCCAGCATTTT. This gives the protein CASSKEGTRPDQPQHF.

This clonotype was detected a few times. The chain recombines TRBV20-1 with TRBJ2-5, with 7 bases that match TRBD2. The V segment lost 6 bases and the J segment 5 bases; nucleotides outside the gene matches: 6. The CDR3 length is 12 residues. CDR1 is DFQATT and CDR2 is SNEGSKA in the germline V gene (reference sequence). CDR3 region: CSARGVPETQYF. The CDR3 DNA reads as TGCAGTGCCCGGGGGGTTCCGGAGACCCAGTACTTC.

The chain combines TRBV30 with TRBJ2-2; no definite D call. The CDR3 extends over 14 amino acids. V lost 1 base and J lost 3, with 9 bases in between. Germline CDR1 reads GTSNPN; CDR2 reads SVGIG (reference sequence). Written as DNA, the CDR3 is TGTGCCTGGAGTGACGGACGGGACACCGGGGAGCTGTTTTTT. Its protein is CAWSDGRDTGELFF. The entire variable domain, with the rest obtained from reference TRBV30 and TRBJ2-2, is as follows: SQTIHQWPATLVQPVGSPLSLECTVEGTSNPNLYWYRQAAGRGLQLLFYSVGIGQISSEVPQNLSASRPQDRQFILSSKKLLLSDSGFYLCAWSDGRDTGELFFGEGSRLTVL.

This clonotype showed up many times. The chain has TRBV29-1 and TRBJ1-1; tentatively, D is TRBD1 (5 bases). CDR1 is SQVTM and CDR2 is ANQGSEA in the germline V gene. The V end was cut by 6 bases, the J end by 1 base, with 12 bases between. The CDR3 is 13 amino acids. CDR3 bases: TGCAGCGTGGCAACCGGGGCGAACACTGAAGCTTTCTTT. Translated, it gives CSVATGANTEAFF. Variable domain in full (rest from reference TRBV29-1 and TRBJ1-1): SAVISQKPSRDICQRGTSLTIQCQVDSQVTMMFWYRQQPGQSLTLIATANQGSEATYESGFVIDKFPISRPNLTFSTLTVSNMSPEDSSIYLCSVATGANTEAFFGQGTRLTVV.

The chain couples TRBV7-9 to TRBJ2-3; no reliable D call. Looked up from germline, CDR1 is SEHNR and CDR2 is FQNEAQ (reference sequence). CDR3 length equals 13 residues. Between the trimmed V and J ends, which lost 2 bases and 10 bases, there was a span of 13 bases. DNA of the CDR3: TGTGCCAGCAGCTTACTAGGGCCCGATGCGCAGTATTTT. Translating gives CASSLLGPDAQYF.

As concerns this clonotype: Since a much larger clone is just one base distant, this may be a read error. CDR3 in DNA: TGCAGTGCTCCGGGGGGGAGCACCTACAATGAGCAGTTCTTC. Translating it yields CSAPGGSTYNEQFF. The rearrangement uses TRBV20-1 and TRBJ2-1; TRBD2 agrees at 8 bases. V dropped 5 bases and J dropped 2; count of bases not matched to a gene: 5. Germline V gene lookup returns CDR1 DFQATT and CDR2 SNEGSKA (reference sequence). This CDR3 spans 14 amino acids.

The chain joins TRBV20-1 to TRBJ2-1; 11 bases line up with TRBD1. V was pared by 5 bases and J by 3 bases, with 6 bases of the junction left unmatched. The CDR3 consists of 15 residues. Germline values: CDR1 DFQATT, CDR2 SNEGSKA (reference sequence). CDR3 protein: CSAQIGTGGYNEQFF. In DNA form, the CDR3 reads TGCAGTGCTCAAATTGGGACAGGGGGCTACAATGAGCAGTTCTTC.

The rearrangement links TRBV4-2 to TRBJ2-7; D ambiguous. The end of the DNA fits TRBJ2-5 better, so the J call may be wrong. CDR3 size: 17 residues. Looked up from germline, CDR1 is LGHNA and CDR2 is YNFKEQ. CDR3 nucleotides: TGTGCCAGCAGCCAAGGAGCCGAAACCTCCGGCTGGGAGACCCAGTACTTC. Translated: CASSQGAETSGWETQYF.

This clonotype was recorded a few times. The rearrangement joins TRBV5-1 to TRBJ2-3; possibly TRBD1 or TRBD2 for D (5 bases each). Trimming stripped 5 bases from V and 2 bases from J, with 15 bases between. This CDR3 is built from 15 residues. Per the germline V gene, CDR1 is SGHRS and CDR2 is YFSETQ. The CDR3 DNA follows: TGCGCCAGCAGGTTCCGGGACCCGGACACAGATACGCAGTATTTT. It yields the protein CASRFRDPDTDTQYF.

The CDR3 spells CASSNSGGAGEQYF. DNA for the CDR3: TGTGCCAGCAGCAATAGCGGGGGGGCAGGCGAGCAGTACTTC. J is TRBJ2-7 and V is TRBV7-2; 11 positions match TRBD2. Per the germline V gene, CDR1 is SGHTA and CDR2 is FQGNSA. The CDR3 is 14 amino acids. V trimming: 5 bases; J trimming: 6 bases; junction bases outside the gene matches: 6.